A selection of T cell receptor beta chains follows, all from one sample in a study of Graves' ophthalmopathy and Graves' hyperthyroidism. TCRdb itself ran the multiplex PCR reads through MiXCR, one entry per CDR3 protein. Of over 200,000 distinct CDR3 sequences listed, 29% are singletons. The sample taken for sequencing was peripheral blood. These receptors originate from a middle-aged man with Graves' ophthalmopathy. The CDR3 runs from the conserved cysteine through the conserved F or W. Each record gives: clone size, J gene, D gene, V gene, CDR3 DNA, CDR3 protein. The D gene is left open where the match is weak. Size values are once, few and many counts, or a class for expanded clones, and some rows have none.

many TRBJ2-4 TRBD1 TRBV5-1 TGCGCCAGCAGCTCCACCCCGGGACAGGGGGCAATTCGGAACATTCAGTACTTC CASSSTPGQGAIRNIQYF
many TRBJ1-6 - TRBV2 TGTGCCAGCAGTGAAGGGGGGGTGGAGCTTTCACCCCTCCACTTT CASSEGGVELSPLHF
few TRBJ2-7 TRBD2 TRBV11-3 TGTGCCAGCAGGCCTAGCGGGAGAGACGAGCAGTACTTC CASRPSGRDEQYF
many TRBJ2-7 - TRBV7-8 TGTGCCAGCAGCTCAGGCGGGGCCGCCTACGAGCAGTACTTC CASSSGGAAYEQYF
many TRBJ2-7 TRBD1 TRBV7-9 TGTGCCAGCAGCCCTCCAGGGGGTATCGAGCAGTACTTC CASSPPGGIEQYF
- TRBJ2-5 TRBD2 TRBV12-3/TRBV12-4 TGTGCCACCCGACCCAGCGGGGGGGCCCTGTACCAAGAGACCCAGTACTTC CATRPSGGALYQETQYF
many TRBJ1-5 - TRBV27 TGTGCCAGCAGTTTAGTGGCCGGCTCCAATCAGCCCCAGCATTTT CASSLVAGSNQPQHF
many TRBJ2-5 - TRBV30 TGTGCCTGGAGTGTACTGGAGACCCAGTACTTC CAWSVLETQYF
many TRBJ2-7 - TRBV28 TGTGCCAGCAGTTCCCCCTGGAAGGGCGAGCAGTACTTC CASSSPWKGEQYF
- TRBJ1-3 TRBD1 TRBV6-2/TRBV6-3 TGTGCCAGCAGTGACCGGGACAGCTCTGGAAACACCATATATTTT CASSDRDSSGNTIYF
many TRBJ2-7 TRBD1 TRBV5-1 TGCGCCAGCAAAATTTCCGGGACAGGAGCCTACGAGCAGTACTTC CASKISGTGAYEQYF
- TRBJ1-1 - TRBV28 TGTGCCAGCAGTTTACCCCAGGACAGCATGAACACTGAAGCTTTCTTT CASSLPQDSMNTEAFF
many TRBJ2-7 TRBD1 TRBV29-1 TGCAGCGTTGTAGGCGGGACAGGCTCCTACGAGCAGTACTTC CSVVGGTGSYEQYF
many TRBJ1-1 - TRBV12-3/TRBV12-4 TGTGCCAGCAAGATGGGACGAAAAGGCACTGAAGCTTTCTTT CASKMGRKGTEAFF
many TRBJ2-7 - TRBV27 TGTGCCAGCAGTTCGGGTTTAGGGGGAAAGAGCTCCTACGAGCAGTACTTC CASSSGLGGKSSYEQYF
many TRBJ2-2 TRBD2 TRBV9 TGTGCCAGCAGCTATCAAGCGGGAGCGTCCGGGGAGCTGTTTTTT CASSYQAGASGELFF
many TRBJ2-5 - TRBV12-3/TRBV12-4 TGTGCCAGCAGCCAAGACCGGGGAGAGACCCAGTACTTC CASSQDRGETQYF
many TRBJ1-2 - TRBV7-9 TGTGCCAGCAGCCGGGACCCTAGGGGTGGCTACACCTTC CASSRDPRGGYTF
many TRBJ2-7 TRBD1 TRBV6-2/TRBV6-3 TGTGCCAGCAGTCGAGCCGGACAGGTTGAATACGAGCAGTACTTC CASSRAGQVEYEQYF
- TRBJ2-7 - TRBV6-5 TGTGCCAGTAGTTACCTCCAATTATCGACCCCACCCCAGTACTTC CASSYLQLSTPPQYF
many TRBJ2-6 - TRBV7-9 TGTGCCAGCAGCTTGGGGGCGTCTGGGGCCAACGTCCTGACTTTC CASSLGASGANVLTF
many TRBJ2-2 TRBD1 TRBV28 TGTGCCAGCAGGGACGGGACAGGGGTGGCCGGGGAGCTGTTTTTT CASRDGTGVAGELFF
- TRBJ1-6 - TRBV15 TGTGCCACCAGCAGAGATCGTCGGGACATGTCCCACTTT CATSRDRRDMSHF
many TRBJ2-2 - TRBV12-3/TRBV12-4 TGTGCCAGCAGTTTCCGGGGTTCAGGGCGTACCGGGGAGCTGTTTTTT CASSFRGSGRTGELFF
many TRBJ2-7 - TRBV11-3 TGTGCCAGCAGCTCCCGGGACTCTTACTACGAGCAGTACTTC CASSSRDSYYEQYF
- TRBJ2-5 - TRBV6-5 TGTGCCAGCAGTTACTCTCATCGACAGGCACAAGAGACCCAGTACTTC CASSYSHRQAQETQYF
- TRBJ2-7 - TRBV6-1 TGTGCCAGCAGCCCCGGACCTTTTTACGAGCAGTACTTC CASSPGPFYEQYF
many TRBJ1-1 - TRBV28 TGTGCCAGCGATTCTTACACTGAAGCTTTCTTT CASDSYTEAFF
many TRBJ1-3 - TRBV6-2/TRBV6-3 TGTGCCAGCAGTTACTCCGGTACGGATTACTCTGGAAACACCATATATTTT CASSYSGTDYSGNTIYF
- TRBJ2-5 - TRBV10-3 TGTGCCATCAGTGAGCGGAGAGGGGCAGAGACCCAGTACTTC CAISERRGAETQYF
- TRBJ2-5 - TRBV11-2 TGTGCCAGCAGCTCCCCTGGCGGGCAAGCGGGTCCGGAGACCCAGTACTTC CASSSPGGQAGPETQYF
many TRBJ2-2 TRBD2 TRBV19 TGTGCCAGTAGCCAAGACCGGGGGGGCTCCGGGGAGCTGTTTTTT CASSQDRGGSGELFF
many TRBJ2-5 TRBD2 TRBV29-1 TGCAGCGTTGTTAGCGGGGAGACCCAGTACTTC CSVVSGETQYF
many TRBJ2-2 - TRBV15 TGTGCCACGCACGCGGGTGGATGGACCGGGGAGCTGTTTTTT CATHAGGWTGELFF
many TRBJ2-5 - TRBV6-1 TGTGCCAGCAGTCCCCTCGCCGGGAGAATAAAAGAGACCCAGTACTTC CASSPLAGRIKETQYF
- TRBJ1-1 - TRBV28 TGTGCCAGCAGTTCCCACCTTGAAGCTTTCTTT CASSSHLEAFF
many TRBJ2-5 - TRBV5-5 TGTGCCAGCAGCTTGGGGTCCCTCCAAGAGACCCAGTACTTC CASSLGSLQETQYF
- TRBJ1-2 - TRBV12-3/TRBV12-4 TGTGCCAGCAGTCCCACTGGATGGCCAGTCTATGGCTACACCTTC CASSPTGWPVYGYTF
many TRBJ2-7 TRBD1 TRBV20-1 TGCAGTGCACAGGGATTTGGGACAGGGGGCTACGAGCAGTACTTC CSAQGFGTGGYEQYF
many TRBJ2-7 TRBD1 TRBV7-2 TGTGCCAGCAGCCCCGGACAGGGCCGATCCTACGAGCAGTACTTC CASSPGQGRSYEQYF
many TRBJ2-7 - TRBV7-9 TGTGCCAGCAGCTTCGAGAACGGATACTACGAGCAGTACTTC CASSFENGYYEQYF
many TRBJ2-5 - TRBV29-1 TGCAGCGTGGGGATACGGTTCCAAGAGACCCAGTACTTC CSVGIRFQETQYF
- TRBJ2-3 - TRBV7-2 TGTGCCAGCAGCTTAGGGCGCACCGATACGCAGTATTTT CASSLGRTDTQYF
many TRBJ1-1 - TRBV12-3/TRBV12-4 TGTGCCAGCAGTTATGACGGACGGGACACTGAAGCTTTCTTT CASSYDGRDTEAFF
- TRBJ1-5 - TRBV6-5 TGTGCCAGCAGTACTAGGGACCTTAACAATCAGCCCCAGCATTTT CASSTRDLNNQPQHF
many TRBJ2-7 - TRBV12-3/TRBV12-4 TGTGCCAGCAGTTTGGCAGCCTACGAGCAGTACTTC CASSLAAYEQYF
many TRBJ2-7 TRBD2 TRBV20-1 TGCAGTGGAGAGGCTAGCGGGAACTCCTACGAGCAGTACTTC CSGEASGNSYEQYF
- TRBJ2-7 - TRBV11-2 TGTGCCAGCAGCTCCGCGGGCCACATCATCGAGCAGTACTTC CASSSAGHIIEQYF
many TRBJ2-2 - TRBV20-1 TGCAGTGCTAGAAGGGGATATACCGGGGAGCTGTTTTTT CSARRGYTGELFF
many TRBJ2-2 - TRBV12-5 TGTGCTAGTGGTTTGGTATCGGGACAACTCACCGGGGAGCTGTTTTTT CASGLVSGQLTGELFF
many TRBJ2-2 - TRBV11-3 TGTGCCAGCAGCCAAACCCTAGCTCCCGGGGAGCTGTTTTTT CASSQTLAPGELFF
many TRBJ1-2 - TRBV7-2 TGTGCCAGCAGCGTCGGGGGGGCGAACAGACGTTATGGCTACACCTTC CASSVGGANRRYGYTF
many TRBJ2-5 - TRBV9 TGTGCCAGCAGCGTAGTCGATGAGTACCAAGAGACCCAGTACTTC CASSVVDEYQETQYF
many TRBJ2-7 - TRBV11-2 TGTGCCAGCAGCTTAAGGGTAGGGGCAGGCGAGCAGTACTTC CASSLRVGAGEQYF
many TRBJ1-5 - TRBV6-1 TGTGCCAGCAGTGAAGTGGCAGTCGGTCAGCCCCAGCATTTT CASSEVAVGQPQHF
many TRBJ2-7 TRBD2 TRBV10-1 TGCGCCAGCAGTCCTACTAGCGGGAGCAACGAGCAGTACTTC CASSPTSGSNEQYF
many TRBJ1-6 - TRBV12-3/TRBV12-4 TGTGCCAGCAGTCCCCAAGGGTTGGGTTCACCCCTCCACTTT CASSPQGLGSPLHF